The 22 T cell receptor beta chains listed next were all sequenced from one sample in a study of T cell changes during pregnancy in multiple sclerosis. The table came from immunoSEQ multiplex PCR; TCRdb's copy has only in-frame clones and leaves some out. The table records 45,000 to 75,000 clones, approximately 92% of them present only once. This material consisted of peripheral blood, taken in the first trimester of pregnancy. The receptors were sampled from a female donor with multiple sclerosis, enrolled in a pregnancy study.

V is TRBV9 and J is TRBJ2-1; perhaps TRBD2 as D (6 bases). V was shortened by 0 bases and J by 3 bases, with 10 bases between the two germline ends. Germline V lookup: CDR1 SGDLS, CDR2 YYNGEE. The CDR3 sequence is 15 residues long. CDR3 protein: CASSVVGGYYNEQFF. The CDR3 DNA sequence: TGTGCCAGCAGCGTAGTCGGGGGTTACTACAATGAGCAGTTCTTC.

The chain is built from TRBV16 and TRBJ1-2; a weak D match, TRBD1 (5 bases). The germline V gene has CDR1 KGHSY and CDR2 FQNENV. V was trimmed by 0 bases and J by 0 bases, leaving 8 bases between them. The CDR3 sequence is 15 residues long. CDR3 region: CASSQSGQANYGYTF. As DNA, the CDR3 is TGTGCCAGCAGCCAATCGGGGCAGGCTAACTATGGCTACACCTTC.

The J gene is TRBJ2-5, the V gene TRBV4-3; TRBD1 matches 8 bases. V lost 4 bases and J lost 2; bases outside the gene matches: 6. Germline loops: CDR1 LGHNA, CDR2 YSLEER. The CDR3 consists of 15 residues. CDR3: CASSRDRGFQETQYF. CDR3 nucleotides: TGCGCCAGCAGCCGCGACAGGGGATTTCAAGAGACCCAGTACTTC.

CDR3 loop: CASSRTSPGYTF. In DNA, the CDR3 is TGTGCCAGCAGTAGGACATCCCCGGGCTACACCTTC. The chain is built from TRBV2 and TRBJ1-2, with a tentative D call TRBD1 (5 bases). CDR3 length equals 12 residues. Germline CDR1 and CDR2: SNHLY and FYNNEI. V was trimmed by 5 bases and J by 8 bases, leaving 12 bases between them.

The chain combines TRBV7-9 with TRBJ1-3; 10 nucleotides line up with TRBD1. The J segment lost 4 bases and the V segment lost 5 bases, leaving 5 bases of the junction unmatched. The CDR3 length is 15 residues. The germline V gene has CDR1 SEHNR and CDR2 FQNEAQ (reference sequence). The CDR3 protein is CASSPGTGEGNTIYF. In DNA form, the CDR3 reads TGTGCCAGCAGCCCTGGGACAGGGGAAGGAAACACCATATATTTT.

The table lists this clone with a count of one. This sequence joins TRBV7-9 and TRBJ2-2; 9 bases fit TRBD2. The CDR3 is made up of 17 amino acids. Trimming took 5 bases from V and 1 from J; bases not matched to a gene: 8. CDR1 and CDR2 (germline): SEHNR, FQNEAQ (reference sequence). For the CDR3, the DNA is TGTGCCAGCAGCCTCGGACTTAGCGGGGGGAACACCGGGGAGCTGTTTTTT. It specifies CASSLGLSGGNTGELFF.

This rearrangement joins TRBV7-2 to TRBJ2-7; 7 nucleotides line up with TRBD1. The CDR3 runs 14 residues. Germline CDR1 reads SGHTA; CDR2 reads FQGNSA. The V segment lost 3 bases and the J segment 6 bases; nucleotides outside the gene matches: 8. This chain's CDR3 is CASSFDRDSREQYF. The CDR3 nucleotides read TGTGCCAGCAGCTTCGACCGGGACAGCCGCGAGCAGTACTTC.

The chain employs TRBV11-2 and TRBJ1-6; TRBD1 matches 7 bases. The CDR3 spans 17 residues. CDR1 SGHAT and CDR2 FQNNGV come from the germline V gene. V was pared by 5 bases and J by 3 bases, with 10 bases of the junction left unmatched. The CDR3 protein is CASSPITGAFYNSPLHF. In DNA form, the CDR3 reads TGTGCCAGCAGCCCCATAACAGGGGCCTTCTATAATTCACCCCTCCACTTT.

This clone was seen ten or more times. The chain links TRBV5-1 to TRBJ2-1; D ambiguous. The germline CDR1 and CDR2 sequences are SGHRS and YFSETQ. V lost 1 base, J lost 1 base, and 12 bases lay in between. The length of the CDR3 is 16 residues. Here the CDR3 DNA reads TGCGCCAGCAGCTTGTGTGGAGTTAGGTCCTACAATGAGCAGTTCTTC. Translating it yields CASSLCGVRSYNEQFF.

V gene TRBV4-3 combines with J gene TRBJ2-1; 8 bases line up with TRBD1. Per germline, CDR1 LGHNA and CDR2 YSLEER. The CDR3 contains 17 residues. The J segment lost 1 base and the V segment lost 1 base, leaving 6 bases of the junction unmatched. The CDR3 here is CASSQGTGLGSYNEQFF. The CDR3 DNA follows: TGCGCCAGCAGCCAAGGGACAGGGTTGGGGTCCTACAATGAGCAGTTCTTC.

The chain couples TRBV7-3 to TRBJ1-6; no clear D gene. The CDR3 covers 15 residues. V dropped 1 base and J dropped 3 bases, with 7 bases sitting between them. Germline loops: CDR1 SGHTA, CDR2 FQGTGA. CDR3: CASSLNADYNSPLHF. The CDR3 nucleotides read TGTGCCAGCAGCTTAAATGCAGACTATAATTCACCCCTCCACTTT.

This clone has only one observation. This rearrangement joins TRBV5-1 to TRBJ1-2; D possibly corresponds to TRBD1 (6 bases). Trimming cost V 4 bases and J 3 bases, with 10 bases left between them. From germline, CDR1 is SGHRS and CDR2 YFSETQ. The CDR3 is 13 amino acids. Written as DNA, the CDR3 is TGCGCCAGCAGCCCACAGGGAGACTATGGCTACACCTTC. As protein: CASSPQGDYGYTF.

V is TRBV30 and J is TRBJ2-7; TRBD1 agrees at 8 bases. From germline, CDR1 is GTSNPN and CDR2 SVGIG (reference sequence). This CDR3 spans 14 amino acids. The ends lost 1 base at V and 3 bases at J; junction bases unmatched: 5. The chain's CDR3 is CAWSETGGNYEQYF. CDR3 nucleotide sequence: TGTGCCTGGAGTGAAACAGGGGGAAACTACGAGCAGTACTTC.

In this sample, this clone turned up a few times. The chain carries TRBV5-4 and TRBJ1-2, with 7 bases identical to TRBD1. V trimming: 5 bases; J trimming: 4 bases; junction bases outside the gene matches: 5. Per germline, CDR1 SGHNT and CDR2 YYREEE (reference sequence). This CDR3 is 13 amino acids long. This CDR3 reads CASRTGQTYGYTF. CDR3 nucleotide sequence: TGTGCCAGCAGAACGGGACAGACCTATGGCTACACCTTC. Looking up the rest from reference TRBV5-4 and TRBJ1-2 gives the full variable domain: ETGVTQSPTHLIKTRGQQVTLRCSSQSGHNTVSWYQQALGQGPQFIFQYYREEENGRGNFPPRFSGLQFPNYSSELNVNALELDDSALYLCASRTGQTYGYTFGSGTRLTVV.

This chain joins TRBV25-1 and TRBJ2-7; D call uncertain. With 7 bases removed from V and 3 bases from J, the gap between germline ends came to 16 bases. This CDR3 is 14 amino acids long. Per germline, CDR1 MGHDK and CDR2 SYGVNS. DNA of the CDR3: TGTGCCAGCACCGAACTCGACTGCGTCTACGAGCAGTACTTC. Its protein product is CASTELDCVYEQYF.

The rearrangement uses TRBV5-6 and TRBJ1-2; D is possibly TRBD1 (6 bases). CDR1 is SGHDT and CDR2 is YYEEEE in the germline V gene. This CDR3 is built from 15 residues. V was pared by 4 bases and J by 3 bases, with 16 bases between. CDR3 DNA: TGTGCCAGCAGCGGCGGACAGTTTTCGGACTATGGCTACACCTTC. It codes for CASSGGQFSDYGYTF.

This clone was picked up one time. The genes are TRBV19 and TRBJ1-1; no definite D call. V was cut by 5 bases and J by 2 bases, with 12 bases left in between. The CDR3 extends over 14 amino acids. Germline V lookup: CDR1 LNHDA, CDR2 SQIVND (reference sequence). CDR3 amino acids: CASSSWTENTEAFF. CDR3 DNA sequence: TGTGCCAGTAGTTCATGGACTGAAAACACTGAAGCTTTCTTT.

The chain combines TRBV6-1 with TRBJ1-1; the match to TRBD1 covers 8 bases. The J segment lost 6 bases and the V segment lost 2 bases, leaving 5 bases of the junction unmatched. CDR1 and CDR2 from the germline V gene are MNHNS and SASEGT. CDR3 length equals 14 residues. The CDR3 DNA sequence: TGTGCCAGCAGTGAACAGGGGGCTTTCGCTGAAGCTTTCTTT. It translates to CASSEQGAFAEAFF.

The chain links TRBV7-2 to TRBJ2-7; D gene unclear. Germline V gene sequence: CDR1 SGHTA, CDR2 FQGNSA. This CDR3 region has 15 residues. Trimming took 0 bases from V and 2 from J, leaving 11 bases between them. The DNA of the CDR3 is TGTGCCAGCAGCTTAGCGTGGCAGGAAACCTACGAGCAGTACTTC. Its protein product is CASSLAWQETYEQYF.

The chain carries TRBV4-1 and TRBJ2-3; 7 bases are shared with TRBD2. Germline values: CDR1 MGHRA, CDR2 YSYEKL. The CDR3 has 14 residues. Losses at the gene ends were 1 base for V and 5 bases for J; bases not matched to a gene: 3. The CDR3 DNA reads as TGCGCCAGCAGCCAAGCGGGGGGAGAAGATACGCAGTATTTT. Translating it yields CASSQAGGEDTQYF.

The chain links TRBV2 to TRBJ1-5, with TRBD1 matching 8 bases. The V segment lost 8 bases and the J segment 0 bases; nucleotides outside the gene matches: 6. The length of the CDR3 is 15 residues. Germline V gives CDR1 SNHLY, CDR2 FYNNEI. The CDR3 is CASRDRSYSNQPQHF. The CDR3 region has the DNA TGTGCCAGCCGGGACAGGAGCTATAGCAATCAGCCCCAGCATTTT.

The chain couples TRBV6-1 to TRBJ1-2; maybe TRBD1 (6 bases). This CDR3 comprises 18 residues. The V end was cut by 4 bases, the J end by 5 bases, with 26 bases between. The germline V gene has CDR1 MNHNS and CDR2 SASEGT. The CDR3 is CASSVRQMGQLTGYGYTF. The CDR3 region has the DNA TGTGCCAGCAGTGTCCGTCAAATGGGACAACTTACCGGGTATGGCTACACCTTC.